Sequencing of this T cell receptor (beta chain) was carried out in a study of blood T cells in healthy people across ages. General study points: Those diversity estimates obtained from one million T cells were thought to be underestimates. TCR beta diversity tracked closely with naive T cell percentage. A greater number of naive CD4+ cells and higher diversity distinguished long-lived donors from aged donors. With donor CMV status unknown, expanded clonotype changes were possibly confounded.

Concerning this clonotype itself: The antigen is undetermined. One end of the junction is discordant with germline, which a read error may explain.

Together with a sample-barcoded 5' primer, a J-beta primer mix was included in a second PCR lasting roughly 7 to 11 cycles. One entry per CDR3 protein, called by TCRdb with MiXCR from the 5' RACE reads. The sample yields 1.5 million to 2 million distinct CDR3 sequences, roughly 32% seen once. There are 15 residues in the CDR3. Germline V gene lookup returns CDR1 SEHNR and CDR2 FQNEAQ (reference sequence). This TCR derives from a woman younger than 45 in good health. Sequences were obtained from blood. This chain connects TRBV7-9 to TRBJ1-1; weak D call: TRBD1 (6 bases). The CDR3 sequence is CASSLGNTGNTKAFF. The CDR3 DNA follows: TGTGCCAGCAGCTTAGGGAATACAGGGAACACTAAAGCTTTCTTT.